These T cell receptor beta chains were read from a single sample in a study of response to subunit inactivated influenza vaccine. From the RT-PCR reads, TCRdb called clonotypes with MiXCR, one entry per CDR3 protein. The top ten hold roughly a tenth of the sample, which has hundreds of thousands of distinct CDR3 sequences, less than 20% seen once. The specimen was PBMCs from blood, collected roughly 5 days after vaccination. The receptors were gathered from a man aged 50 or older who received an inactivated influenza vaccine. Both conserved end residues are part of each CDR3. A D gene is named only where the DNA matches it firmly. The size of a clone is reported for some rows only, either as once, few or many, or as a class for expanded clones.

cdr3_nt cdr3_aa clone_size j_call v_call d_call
TGCAGCGTTGACCGGGCGAATGAGCAGTTCTTC CSVDRANEQFF many TRBJ2-1 TRBV29-1 NA
TGCAGTGCTAGCGCGGGGGGCCACAATGAGCAGTTCTTC CSASAGGHNEQFF few TRBJ2-1 TRBV20-1 TRBD2
TGTGCCAGCAGTTCCGCGACAGGGGTTTCCTCTGGGGCCAACGTCCTGACTTTC CASSSATGVSSGANVLTF many TRBJ2-6 TRBV6-5 TRBD1
TGTGCCAGCAGTGATACCGCAGCCGCGTCGGATGAGCAGTTCTTC CASSDTAAASDEQFF many TRBJ2-1 TRBV2 NA
TGCAGCGTTAAGGGGGGACTAGCGGGGCAAGAGACCCAGTACTTC CSVKGGLAGQETQYF NA TRBJ2-5 TRBV29-1 TRBD2
TGTGCCAGCAGTCGGGGCGGGAGTAATACGCAGTATTTT CASSRGGSNTQYF few TRBJ2-3 TRBV27 TRBD2
TGCGCCAGCAGCTTGGCACCCCAACGAGATGAGCAGTTCTTC CASSLAPQRDEQFF NA TRBJ2-1 TRBV5-1 NA
TGTGCCAGCAGAACCCGACAGGGACGGAAAAACACTGAAGCTTTCTTT CASRTRQGRKNTEAFF NA TRBJ1-1 TRBV6-1 TRBD1
TGTGCCAGCAGCTTGGGACAGGTTAATGGCTACACCTTC CASSLGQVNGYTF many TRBJ1-2 TRBV7-9 TRBD1
TGCAGCGTTCGAAAGAGGGGCGGCGCGACAGATACGCAGTATTTT CSVRKRGGATDTQYF few TRBJ2-3 TRBV29-1 NA
TGTGCCTGGAGTGCGTGGGGTGTCGGGGAGCTGTTTTTT CAWSAWGVGELFF few TRBJ2-2 TRBV30 NA
TGTGCCATCACACCCAGCGGGAGTTCTGAGCAGTACTTC CAITPSGSSEQYF NA TRBJ2-7 TRBV10-3 TRBD2
TGTGCCATCGCCGGACAGGGCGATTCACCCCTCCACTTC CAIAGQGDSPLHF NA TRBJ1-6 TRBV10-3 TRBD1
TGTGCCAGCAGCAGATACGGGGACTCTGGGGCCAACGTCCTGACTTTC CASSRYGDSGANVLTF few TRBJ2-6 TRBV7-3 NA
TGTGCCAGCAGTTTGACTCCTCGGGAGGCGGTCCAAGAGACCCAGTACTTC CASSLTPREAVQETQYF few TRBJ2-5 TRBV12-3/TRBV12-4 TRBD2
TGCAGTGCTAGAGATAGCGGGAGGGGCTTTAATGAGCAGTTCTTC CSARDSGRGFNEQFF few TRBJ2-1 TRBV20-1 TRBD2
TGTGCCAGCAGTGAACTAGTAGAGACCCAGTACTTC CASSELVETQYF NA TRBJ2-5 TRBV2 NA
TGTGCCAGCAGCTATACGCCCAGGTCCCCTACCTACGAGCAGTACTTC CASSYTPRSPTYEQYF NA TRBJ2-7 TRBV7-8 NA
TGCAGTGCTAGAGGGGACAACCAAGAGACCCAGTACTTC CSARGDNQETQYF many TRBJ2-5 TRBV20-1 NA
TGTGCCAGCAGCTTTGGTGGTACAGCCCAAGAGACCCAGTACTTC CASSFGGTAQETQYF NA TRBJ2-5 TRBV11-1 NA
TGTGCCAGCAGCTTTTTACCGGGGGGGTCCACAGATACGCAGTATTTT CASSFLPGGSTDTQYF few TRBJ2-3 TRBV5-5 TRBD2
TGTGCCAGCAGCTCGCGGGGGGGCGATTACATTCAGTACTTC CASSSRGGDYIQYF once TRBJ2-4 TRBV7-9 TRBD2
TGTGCCAGCGGCAGACTAGCGTCGGAGACCCAGTACTTC CASGRLASETQYF NA TRBJ2-5 TRBV7-6 TRBD2
TGCAGTGCTGCCACTAGCGGGGGGGCCTACGAGCAGTACTTC CSAATSGGAYEQYF NA TRBJ2-7 TRBV20-1 TRBD2
TGTGCCACCAGCAGCCCCAGGACTCTCAGCACAGATACGCAGTATTTT CATSSPRTLSTDTQYF few TRBJ2-3 TRBV15 NA
TGTGCCAGCAGCTTGGCCGCGGCCGGGCTCGAGCAGTACTTC CASSLAAAGLEQYF NA TRBJ2-7 TRBV5-6 NA
TGCGCCAGCAGCTTGTTACCACAGGGAGCGGCTAATGAAAAACTGTTTTTT CASSLLPQGAANEKLFF NA TRBJ1-4 TRBV5-1 NA
TGCAGTGCTCCCACAGATACGCAGTATTTT CSAPTDTQYF few TRBJ2-3 TRBV20-1 NA
TGTGCCAGCAGTGAGGTGGCTACTATCTCCTATAATTCACCCCTCCACTTT CASSEVATISYNSPLHF few TRBJ1-6 TRBV6-1 NA
TGCGCCAGCAGCCGGCAGGCTCCCGGGGGTAGCACAGATACGCAGTATTTT CASSRQAPGGSTDTQYF NA TRBJ2-3 TRBV4-3 NA
TGCGCCAGCAGCCAACTATTGAGGGGACAGGGGTTCGGGGAGCTGTTTTTT CASSQLLRGQGFGELFF NA TRBJ2-2 TRBV4-1 TRBD1
TGTGCCAGCAGCTTGGAAGACAGCAGAGGATACGAGCAGTACTTC CASSLEDSRGYEQYF NA TRBJ2-7 TRBV5-5 NA
TGTGCCAGCAGCTTAGTCTTACAGGGTCACCAAGAGACCCAGTACTTC CASSLVLQGHQETQYF few TRBJ2-5 TRBV7-2 NA
TGTGCCAGCAGCGCCGGGGACTTGAACACCGGGGAGCTGTTTTTT CASSAGDLNTGELFF NA TRBJ2-2 TRBV9 NA